This TCR beta chain originates from a study of identifying expanded T cells in peripheral blood. Overall study findings and caveats: Technical replicates showed around 1.2 changed clones; about 2 weeks around 15; four weeks 19. Variance in clone template counts between roughly two-week samples significantly increased with total template count across all healthy donors.

This clone was seen just once. Antigen specificity is unknown. Germline values: CDR1 MNHEY, CDR2 SVGAGI. CDR3 size: 13 residues. The germline V and J ends were trimmed by 2 bases and 3 bases, with 7 bases remaining between them. Clones were sequenced by immunoSEQ multiplex PCR, and TCRdb holds only the in-frame ones, with some missing. Of approximately 110,000 clones listed, 80% to 90% were seen once; the top ten hold around 17%. Healthy donors had no documented immune events, such as infections, while sampled. This sequence was found in a person aged 18 to 70 in good health. The chain has TRBV6-5 and TRBJ1-2; no firm D call. Material: blood. The CDR3 sequence is CASSYPGDYGYTF. In DNA form, the CDR3 reads TGTGCCAGCAGTTACCCCGGGGACTATGGCTACACCTTC.